This entry features one TCR beta chain sequence. Its specificity is not known. Germline CDR1 is MDHEN and CDR2 is SYDVKM. The CDR3 extends over 13 amino acids. Trimming pared 6 bases from V and 3 bases from J, leaving 10 bases between. The sample comes from a study of OX40 agonist ivuxolimab in advanced cancers. The wider study: Partial responses occurred in Three dose-escalation patients, one with hepatocellular carcinoma and two with cutaneous melanoma.

Libraries were prepared by immunoSEQ multiplex PCR; TCRdb keeps only in-frame clonotypes and omits some of them. Here the sample spans about 10,000 clones, about 80% being singletons. Findings and limits, study-wide: The average count of expanded clones was higher among CD8+ T cells than among CD4+. CD4+ and CD8+ blood T cells expanded clonally by week 6 at 0.1 to 3.0 mg/kg. Among the least clonally expanded were partial responders at 0.1-3.0 mg/kg.

The sample here was CD4+ or CD8+ T cells sorted from blood, taken in a trial of the OX40 agonist ivuxolimab. The source is an adult with an advanced solid tumor such as melanoma, head and neck, liver or kidney cancer. The chain uses TRBV28 and TRBJ2-3; D may be TRBD2 (5 bases). The CDR3 spells CASRGKRTDTQYF. DNA of the CDR3: TGTGCCAGCAGGGGAAAGCGGACAGATACGCAGTATTTT.